This TCR beta chain was captured in a study of OX40 agonist ivuxolimab in advanced cancers. Whole-study results and caveats: Low clonal expansion, among the lowest seen, marked partial responders at 0.1-3.0 mg/kg.

TCRdb's copy holds only in-frame clones and misses some; the assay was immunoSEQ multiplex PCR. The sample consists of more than 25,000 clones, 86% of them appearing once. Ten or more counts support this clone. As yet, its antigen is unknown. The CDR3 totals 11 residues. Per germline, CDR1 WNHNN and CDR2 SYGVQD (reference sequence). V was cut by 9 bases and J by 4 bases, with 9 bases left in between. This specimen was CD4+ or CD8+ T cells sorted from blood, taken in a trial of the OX40 agonist ivuxolimab. The sequence came from an adult with an advanced solid tumor such as melanoma, head and neck, liver or kidney cancer. The chain couples TRBV10-1 to TRBJ1-2, with D unclear. CDR3 DNA: TGCGCCAGGGGCTTTGGCTATGGCTACACCTTC. Amino acids: CARGFGYGYTF.